This passage covers 14 T cell receptor beta chains from one sample sequenced in a study of T cell repertoires in cytomegalovirus infection. TCRdb reprocessed the reads with MiXCR, giving one entry per CDR3 protein. The data contain 200,000 to 250,000 distinct CDR3 sequences, roughly 22% of them singletons. The source material was CD8+ T cells from PBMCs. The receptor source for this set is a human donor in good health (CMV status not recorded). Some clones in this sample may be carry-over from other donors' samples.

V and J are TRBV27 and TRBJ2-7; 7 positions agree with TRBD1. This CDR3 region has 16 residues. The V gene end was trimmed by 0 bases and the J gene end by 2 bases; junction bases not matched to a gene: 7. From germline, CDR1 is MNHEY and CDR2 SMNVEV (reference sequence). DNA of the CDR3: TGTGCCAGCAGTTTATCATCGGACAGGATGGCCTACGAGCAGTACTTC. It codes for CASSLSSDRMAYEQYF.

The V call is TRBV28, the J call TRBJ1-2; perhaps TRBD1 as D (5 bases). V was shortened by 5 bases and J by 8 bases, with 21 bases between the two germline ends. Germline CDR1 reads MDHEN; CDR2 reads SYDVKM. There are 15 residues in the CDR3. In DNA, the CDR3 is TGTGCCAGCAGTAGGGGTCGGGGAGGGCCTTACGGCTACACCTTC. It specifies CASSRGRGGPYGYTF.

The sample holds many counts of this clonotype. The rearrangement joins TRBV7-6 to TRBJ1-1; D not resolved. With 1 base removed from V and 8 bases from J, the gap between germline ends came to 8 bases. Germline loops: CDR1 SGHVS, CDR2 FNYEAQ. CDR3 length equals 12 residues. The CDR3 protein is CASSLDDLEAFF. The CDR3 DNA sequence: TGTGCCAGCAGCTTAGATGATCTCGAAGCTTTCTTT.

This clonotype was detected only a few times. CDR3 in amino acids: CSASQTASSYNEQFF. The CDR3 nucleotides read TGCAGTGCTAGTCAAACGGCTAGCTCCTACAATGAGCAGTTCTTC. This rearrangement joins TRBV20-1 to TRBJ2-1; D is undetermined. Germline V gene sequence: CDR1 DFQATT, CDR2 SNEGSKA (reference sequence). CDR3 length equals 15 residues. Trimming took 3 bases from V and 0 from J, leaving 12 bases between them.

The chain links TRBV14 to TRBJ1-4; 8 positions match TRBD1. The CDR3 consists of 14 residues. Germline values: CDR1 SGHDN, CDR2 FVKESK. J gave up 8 bases and V 1 base, and 3 bases lay outside the gene matches. The chain's CDR3 is CASSQVGQDEKLFF. In DNA, the CDR3 is TGTGCCAGCAGCCAAGTGGGACAGGACGAAAAACTGTTTTTT.

This clonotype was detected ten times or more. The chain has TRBV7-2 and TRBJ2-3; D unclear. CDR3 length equals 15 residues. Germline V gene lookup returns CDR1 SGHTA and CDR2 FQGNSA. The V and J ends lost 0 bases and 0 bases respectively, with 7 bases between them. Here the CDR3 reads CASSLAVTSTDTQYF. CDR3 in DNA: TGTGCCAGCAGCTTAGCGGTTACTAGCACAGATACGCAGTATTTT.

This rearrangement joins TRBV7-9 to TRBJ1-2, with 11 bases lining up with TRBD1. Germline trimming cut 5 bases from V and 3 bases from J; bases unmatched to any gene: 5. The CDR3 contains 15 residues. Germline V CDR1 and CDR2: SEHNR, FQNEAQ (reference sequence). CDR3 nucleotides: TGTGCCAGCAGCATCTCGGACAGGGGGCACTATGGCTACACCTTC. It translates to CASSISDRGHYGYTF.

J is TRBJ2-7 and V is TRBV28; 9 nucleotides align to TRBD1. Germline V lookup: CDR1 MDHEN, CDR2 SYDVKM. V shed 6 bases, J shed 3 bases, and the junction held 6 bases outside the gene matches. There are 14 residues in the CDR3. The DNA of the CDR3 is TGTGCCAGCAGAGGTGACAGGGGGGACTACGAGCAGTACTTC. Protein product: CASRGDRGDYEQYF.

The rearrangement joins TRBV11-2 to TRBJ1-1; 7 nucleotides match TRBD1. Trimming at V came to 4 bases and at J to 0 bases, leaving 8 bases not matched to a gene. Germline V lookup: CDR1 SGHAT, CDR2 FQNNGV. CDR3 length: 16 amino acids. The CDR3 region is CASSWPTGSVNTEAFF. CDR3 nucleotides: TGTGCCAGCAGCTGGCCGACAGGGTCGGTGAACACTGAAGCTTTCTTT.

There are a few counts of this clonotype. This sequence joins TRBV29-1 and TRBJ1-2, with a tentative D call TRBD1 (6 bases). In germline, CDR1 is SQVTM, CDR2 ANQGSEA. The V and J ends lost 1 base and 0 bases respectively, with 12 bases between them. This CDR3 is 15 amino acids long. The CDR3 nucleotides are TGCAGCGTTGAAGGGGGGGCAGGCGCTAACTATGGCTACACCTTC. Encoded protein: CSVEGGAGANYGYTF.

This clonotype has just a few counts. The rearrangement joins TRBV11-1 to TRBJ2-1, with 11 bases fitting TRBD2. Per the germline V gene, CDR1 is SGHAT and CDR2 is FQDESV (reference sequence). V lost 3 bases to trimming and J lost 7 bases; unmatched junction nucleotides: 11. This CDR3 is 17 amino acids long. Written as DNA, the CDR3 is TGTGCCAGCAGCTTCCTAGCGGGGGGCCCACTGTCGAATGAGCAGTTCTTC. Its translation: CASSFLAGGPLSNEQFF. Supplemented by reference TRBV11-1 and TRBJ2-1, the full variable domain reads EAEVAQSPRYKITEKSQAVAFWCDPISGHATLYWYRQILGQGPELLVQFQDESVVDDSQLPKDRFSAERLKGVDSTLKIQPAELGDSAMYLCASSFLAGGPLSNEQFFGPGTRLTVL.

Many counts were recorded for this clonotype. The J gene is TRBJ2-2, the V gene TRBV7-8; 10 bases line up with TRBD2. The CDR3 contains 15 residues. J gave up 4 bases and V 6 bases, and 5 bases lay outside the gene matches. The V gene's germline CDR1 is SGHVS and CDR2 FQNEAQ. The CDR3 protein is CASRPWTSGTGELFF. The DNA of the CDR3 is TGTGCCAGCAGACCCTGGACTAGCGGCACCGGGGAGCTGTTTTTT.

The sample holds many counts of this clonotype. The junction departs from germline at one end; a sequencing error may be responsible. The chain combines TRBV27 with TRBJ1-5; D is uncertain. Per the germline V gene, CDR1 is MNHEY and CDR2 is SMNVEV (reference sequence). The CDR3 sequence is 12 residues long. CDR3 in DNA: TGTGCCAGCAGCTTATGGGGTCAGCCCCAGCATTTT. Encoded protein: CASSLWGQPQHF.

The chain uses TRBV20-1 and TRBJ1-1; D remains unclear. Trimming removed 5 bases from V and 4 bases from J, with 14 bases in between. This CDR3 has 13 residues. The germline V gene has CDR1 DFQATT and CDR2 SNEGSKA (reference sequence). CDR3 region: CSASDGLVTEAFF. The CDR3 DNA is TGCAGTGCTTCAGACGGACTGGTCACTGAAGCTTTCTTT.